The 12 T cell receptor beta chains presented below share a single source sample, sequenced in a study of technical replicates of blood from several donors. Some clones are missing from TCRdb's copy, which holds only in-frame ones; the method was immunoSEQ multiplex PCR. The data show 50,000 to 80,000 clones, about 88% seen once. Sample: PBMCs. The receptors were gathered from a human donor in good health. Some clones in this sample may be carry-over from other donors' samples.

This clone was seen only once. The chain combines TRBV6-1 with TRBJ1-2, with unresolved D. Germline V gives CDR1 MNHNS, CDR2 SASEGT. This CDR3 is built from 15 residues. The V end lost 0 bases, the J end lost 4 bases, and 12 bases lay between the germline ends. This CDR3 reads CASSEAEQRVYGYTF. CDR3 DNA sequence: TGTGCCAGCAGTGAAGCGGAGCAGAGGGTCTATGGCTACACCTTC.

Judged by abundance, this clone is medium-sized (0.01 to 0.1%). The chain is built from TRBV2 and TRBJ2-7, with 12 bases matching TRBD2. Germline CDR1 reads SNHLY; CDR2 reads FYNNEI. V dropped 3 bases and J dropped 8; count of bases not matched to a gene: 26. CDR3 length: 21 amino acids. CDR3 DNA sequence: TGTGCCAGCAGTGATCCACACAGGGTTTTTCTTTCTAGCGGGGGGGCCGACAAGCAGTACTTC. Residues: CASSDPHRVFLSSGGADKQYF.

The chain recombines TRBV27 with TRBJ2-5, with 7 bases that match TRBD1. V trimming: 6 bases; J trimming: 5 bases; junction bases outside the gene matches: 6. CDR3 size: 13 residues. CDR1 is MNHEY and CDR2 is SMNVEV in the germline V gene (reference sequence). CDR3 protein: CASRIQGSETQYF. CDR3 coding DNA: TGTGCCAGCAGGATACAGGGGTCCGAGACCCAGTACTTC.

The chain employs TRBV4-1 and TRBJ2-3; 8 bases fit TRBD1. The CDR3 runs to 17 residues. Germline trimming cut 0 bases from V and 3 bases from J; bases unmatched to any gene: 8. In germline, CDR1 is MGHRA, CDR2 YSYEKL. As DNA, the CDR3 is TGCGCCAGCAGCCAAGAGTCCAGGGGGCGCAGTACAGATACGCAGTATTTT. It codes for CASSQESRGRSTDTQYF.

This chain uses TRBV6-1 with TRBJ1-6; D is undetermined. The germline V gene has CDR1 MNHNS and CDR2 SASEGT. This CDR3 has 12 amino acids. V lost 2 bases and J 10 bases, leaving 6 bases between the germline ends. CDR3 sequence reads: CASSELFSPLHF. The CDR3 DNA reads TGTGCCAGCAGTGAACTATTCTCACCCCTCCACTTT.

V gene TRBV14 combines with J gene TRBJ1-2; a weak D match, TRBD1 (5 bases). CDR3 size: 11 residues. Trimming took off 11 bases at V and 7 bases at J, with 14 bases between the two ends. Germline-derived CDR1 and CDR2 are SGHDN and FVKESK. As DNA, the CDR3 is TGTGCCTGGGGCGAGTACGGTGGCTACACCTTC. This encodes CAWGEYGGYTF.

The genes are TRBV4-2 and TRBJ2-7, with D perhaps TRBD2 (7 bases). Germline V gene sequence: CDR1 LGHNA, CDR2 YNFKEQ. CDR3 length equals 15 residues. Trimming took 4 bases from V and 1 from J, leaving 14 bases between them. CDR3 in amino acids: CASSLARGASYEQYF. Written as DNA, the CDR3 is TGTGCCAGCAGCCTAGCTCGGGGGGCGTCCTACGAGCAGTACTTC.

In DNA, the CDR3 is TGCGCCAGCAGCCAAGCCGAGGCCTTGGTTCCAGATACGCAGTATTTT. It codes for CASSQAEALVPDTQYF. The rearrangement links TRBV4-3 to TRBJ2-3; D call uncertain. Trimming took 1 base from V and 4 from J, leaving 15 bases between them. The CDR3 runs to 16 residues. The germline gives CDR1 LGHNA, CDR2 YSLEER.

Only a few counts were recorded for this clone. The V call is TRBV19, the J call TRBJ2-1; 10 nucleotides match TRBD2. The germline V gene encodes CDR1 LNHDA and CDR2 SQIVND (reference sequence). Trimming took 5 bases from V and 0 from J; bases not matched to a gene: 10. The CDR3 is 18 residues long. As DNA, the CDR3 is TGTGCCAGTAGTGATTTCCTAGCGGGAGTTTTCTCCTACAATGAGCAGTTCTTC. It yields the protein CASSDFLAGVFSYNEQFF. Using reference TRBV19 and TRBJ2-1 for the parts outside the CDR3, the full variable domain is DGGITQSPKYLFRKEGQNVTLSCEQNLNHDAMYWYRQDPGQGLRLIYYSQIVNDFQKGDIAEGYSVSREKKESFPLTVTSAQKNPTAFYLCASSDFLAGVFSYNEQFFGPGTRLTVL.

The V call is TRBV18, the J call TRBJ2-7, with a weak D call TRBD2 (5 bases). Trimming took off 5 bases at V and 2 bases at J, with 13 bases between the two ends. The germline V gene encodes CDR1 KGHSH and CDR2 LQKENI. CDR3 length: 14 residues. CDR3 nucleotides: TGTGCCAGCTCAAACGGGGAGCGAGCCTACGAGCAGTACTTC. This codes for CASSNGERAYEQYF.

The chain couples TRBV7-2 to TRBJ2-5; no clear D. The ends were cut back, 4 bases at V and 0 bases at J, with 9 bases in the middle. In germline, CDR1 is SGHTA, CDR2 FQGNSA. The CDR3 has 14 residues. CDR3 sequence: CASSSNTYQETQYF. CDR3 in DNA: TGTGCCAGCAGCTCCAACACCTACCAAGAGACCCAGTACTTC.

V gene TRBV10-3 combines with J gene TRBJ2-1, with TRBD2 identical over 10 bases. CDR3 length: 13 residues. J gave up 7 bases and V 11 bases, and 8 bases lay outside the gene matches. The germline V gene has CDR1 ENHRY and CDR2 SYGVKD. CDR3 region: CASSSGSGNEQFF. The CDR3 DNA reads TGTGCCTCATCTAGCGGGAGCGGGAATGAGCAGTTCTTC.